These T cell receptor beta chains were read from a single sample in a study of blood T cells in healthy people across ages. TCRdb reprocessed the 5' RACE reads via MiXCR and lists one record per CDR3 protein. The data contain about 1,400,000 distinct CDR3 sequences, roughly 59% of them seen just once; the ten biggest clones take up under 8.5%. The sequenced sample consisted of blood. Every receptor here comes from a man aged 18-30 years in good health. Each CDR3 is given with its conserved first and last residue. A D gene is named only where the DNA matches it firmly. Not every row has a clone size; where given, it reads once, few, many or a size class.

V gene: TRBV27
clone size: -
D gene: TRBD2
J gene: TRBJ2-1
CDR3 protein: CASSPGTSGGFPGEQFF
CDR3 DNA: TGTGCCAGCAGTCCGGGGACTAGCGGGGGCTTCCCGGGTGAGCAGTTCTTC

V gene: TRBV10-3
clone size: -
D gene: TRBD2
J gene: TRBJ2-1
CDR3 protein: CAINSGSDYNEQFF
CDR3 DNA: TGTGCCATCAATAGCGGGAGCGACTACAATGAGCAGTTCTTC

V gene: TRBV27
clone size: -
D gene: TRBD2
J gene: TRBJ2-3
CDR3 protein: CASSPVAGGGGTQYF
CDR3 DNA: TGTGCCAGCAGTCCGGTAGCGGGGGGAGGGGGTACGCAGTATTTT

V gene: TRBV29-1
clone size: -
D gene: TRBD2
J gene: TRBJ2-5
CDR3 protein: CSVDGTSGGGETQYF
CDR3 DNA: TGCAGCGTTGATGGGACTAGCGGGGGTGGGGAGACCCAGTACTTC

V gene: TRBV10-3
clone size: -
D gene: TRBD1
J gene: TRBJ2-5
CDR3 protein: CATKGTEETQYF
CDR3 DNA: TGTGCCACCAAGGGGACAGAAGAGACCCAGTACTTC

V gene: TRBV29-1
clone size: few
D gene: -
J gene: TRBJ2-1
CDR3 protein: CSVESDNEQFF
CDR3 DNA: TGCAGCGTTGAGTCAGACAATGAGCAGTTCTTC

V gene: TRBV29-1
clone size: -
D gene: -
J gene: TRBJ1-1
CDR3 protein: CSVEDGLHTEAFF
CDR3 DNA: TGCAGCGTTGAGGATGGGTTGCACACTGAAGCTTTCTTT

V gene: TRBV20-1
clone size: -
D gene: TRBD2
J gene: TRBJ2-7
CDR3 protein: CSARSKLATHEQYF
CDR3 DNA: TGCAGTGCTAGGTCGAAACTAGCGACCCACGAGCAGTACTTC

V gene: TRBV4-3
clone size: -
D gene: -
J gene: TRBJ2-1
CDR3 protein: CASSQDDLGYNEQFF
CDR3 DNA: TGCGCCAGCAGCCAAGACGATTTAGGCTACAATGAGCAGTTCTTC

V gene: TRBV29-1
clone size: -
D gene: -
J gene: TRBJ2-3
CDR3 protein: CSARDGATDTQYF
CDR3 DNA: TGCAGCGCCCGGGACGGAGCCACAGATACGCAGTATTTT

V gene: TRBV2
clone size: once
D gene: -
J gene: TRBJ2-2
CDR3 protein: CASGTGMAGELFF
CDR3 DNA: TGTGCCAGCGGGACGGGGATGGCCGGGGAGCTGTTTTTT